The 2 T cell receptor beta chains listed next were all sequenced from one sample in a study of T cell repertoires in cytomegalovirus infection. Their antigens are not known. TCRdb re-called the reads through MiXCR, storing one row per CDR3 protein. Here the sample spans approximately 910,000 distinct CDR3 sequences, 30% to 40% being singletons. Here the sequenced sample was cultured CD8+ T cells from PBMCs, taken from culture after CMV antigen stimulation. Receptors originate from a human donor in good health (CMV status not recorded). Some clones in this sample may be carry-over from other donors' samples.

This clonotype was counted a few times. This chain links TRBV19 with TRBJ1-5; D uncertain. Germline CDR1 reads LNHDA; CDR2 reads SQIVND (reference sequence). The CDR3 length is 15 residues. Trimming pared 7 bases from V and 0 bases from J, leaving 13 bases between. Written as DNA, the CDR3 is TGTGCCAGTACCCCGGGAGCTTATAGCAATCAGCCCCAGCATTTT. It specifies CASTPGAYSNQPQHF. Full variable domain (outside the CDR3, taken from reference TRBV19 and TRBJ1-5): DGGITQSPKYLFRKEGQNVTLSCEQNLNHDAMYWYRQDPGQGLRLIYYSQIVNDFQKGDIAEGYSVSREKKESFPLTVTSAQKNPTAFYLCASTPGAYSNQPQHFGDGTRLSIL.

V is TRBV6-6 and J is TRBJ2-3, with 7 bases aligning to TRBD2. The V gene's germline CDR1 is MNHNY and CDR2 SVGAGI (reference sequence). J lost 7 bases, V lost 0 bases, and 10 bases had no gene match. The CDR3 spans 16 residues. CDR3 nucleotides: TGTGCCAGCAGTTACTCGGTTCTGGGGGGGGGACATACGCAGTATTTT. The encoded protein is CASSYSVLGGGHTQYF.